This TCR beta chain was retrieved from a study of blood T cell repertoires in COVID-19. The wider study: Samples came from the United States, Italy and Spain, spanning acute and convalescent COVID-19.

V lost 1 base and J 2 bases, leaving 6 bases between the germline ends. Germline values: CDR1 SGHKS, CDR2 YYEKEE (reference sequence). The CDR3 runs 13 residues. Sequencing used immunoSEQ multiplex PCR; TCRdb keeps in-frame clones, though not all of them. The data contain about 250,000 clones, more than 75% of them singletons. The sample taken for sequencing was peripheral blood. This receptor was taken from a woman aged 55-69 years who had recovered from COVID-19. The J gene is TRBJ1-2, the V gene TRBV5-5; D gene ambiguous. CDR3 residues: CASSLPVNYGYTF. The CDR3 bases are TGTGCCAGCAGCTTGCCAGTAAACTATGGCTACACCTTC.